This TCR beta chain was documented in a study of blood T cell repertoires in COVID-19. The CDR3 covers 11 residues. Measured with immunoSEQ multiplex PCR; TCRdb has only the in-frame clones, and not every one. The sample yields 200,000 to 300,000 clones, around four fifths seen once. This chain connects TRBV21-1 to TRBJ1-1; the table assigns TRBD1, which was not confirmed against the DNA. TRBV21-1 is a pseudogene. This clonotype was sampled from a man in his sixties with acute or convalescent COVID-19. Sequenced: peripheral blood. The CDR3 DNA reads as TGTGCCAGACAGGGTCCCACTGAAGCTTTCTTT. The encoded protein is CARQGPTEAFF.